This T cell receptor (beta chain) was identified in a study of blood T cell repertoires in COVID-19. Study-level background: Both acute and convalescent COVID-19 samples were obtained from the United States, Italy and Spain. PBMCs, B-cell-depleted T cells, or T cells provided the cDNA or gDNA that made up the material.

The length of the CDR3 is 14 residues. The germline V gene encodes CDR1 MNHEY and CDR2 SVGAGI. Losses at the gene ends were 7 bases for V and 6 bases for J; bases not matched to a gene: 8. The protocol was immunoSEQ multiplex PCR, while the TCRdb copy is restricted to in-frame clones and leaves out a portion. Of 50,000 to 65,000 clones detected, 70% to 90% appear once; the ten largest clones hold about 14%. The receptor was derived from a human donor in a cohort sampled during active COVID-19. The chain combines TRBV6-5 with TRBJ1-3, with TRBD1 matching 8 bases. The sample taken for sequencing was peripheral blood. CDR3 sequence reads: CASNRTGKKNTIYF. For the CDR3, the DNA is TGTGCCAGCAACAGGACAGGGAAAAAAAACACCATATATTTT.